This T cell receptor beta chain was found in a study of T cell responses to AZD1222 COVID-19 vaccine. Whole-study results and caveats: Unmutated variant regions are reportedly targeted by nearly half of spike-specific TCRs. At baseline, seropositivity was found in only 6 or 7 AZD1222 recipients. Donors skewed white British and female; clonal diversity was possibly underestimated.

Trimming left V 1 base short and J 1 base short, with 14 bases between. The V gene's germline CDR1 is MGHRA and CDR2 YSYEKL. The CDR3 contains 16 residues. Measured with immunoSEQ multiplex PCR; TCRdb has only the in-frame clones, and not every one. This table has about 110,000 clones, roughly 87% appearing once. Notes on this clone: Its specificity is not known.

V usage is TRBV4-1 and J usage is TRBJ2-7; D is unclear. This TCR came from an adult in good health. Sequenced here: peripheral blood, sampled on day 0 of AZD1222 vaccination. CDR3 protein: CASSQAFPVLSYEQYF. The CDR3 DNA reads as TGCGCCAGCAGCCAAGCGTTCCCAGTACTATCCTACGAGCAGTACTTC.